This T cell receptor beta chain was found in a study of OX40 agonist ivuxolimab in advanced cancers. Study-wide context: Ivuxolimab was an agonistic, fully human IgG2 monoclonal antibody directed against OX40 (CD134), a costimulatory receptor. The purpose of peripheral TCRbeta sequencing was to test whether ivuxolimab changed TCR sequence diversity and led to clonal T-cell expansion. Intravenous ivuxolimab was administered to patients every 2 weeks at six dose levels: 0.01, 0.1, 0.3, 1.5, 3 and 10 mg/kg. Patients were allowed to have had prior anti-PD-1, anti-PD-L1 or anti-CTLA-4 therapy, and approximately 39% of the dose-escalation patients had been treated with checkpoint inhibitors. In the dose-escalation cohort, around four fifths of patients were male, and the mean age was approximately 60 years, with a range of 23 to 79. Of the approximately 50 dose-escalation patients, hepatocellular carcinoma was present in about 19, melanoma in around 15, renal cell carcinoma in 9 and head and neck cancer in 9. Partial responses occurred in three dose-escalation patients: two with cutaneous melanoma and one with hepatocellular carcinoma. The monotherapy dose-escalation portion (N ≈ 56 patients) of the phase I ivuxolimab trial is reported in the paper. Overall study outcomes, separate from this receptor: The antigen specificity of the clonally expanded peripheral T cells was not determined. At doses of 0.1 to 3.0 mg/kg, clonal expansion of both CD4+ and CD8+ T cells in blood was seen between baseline and week 6. After ivuxolimab, more expanded clones were found on average in CD8+ T cells than in CD4+ T cells. In the 0.1-3.0 mg/kg groups, partial responders were among the patients with the lowest normalized peripheral clonal expansion, particularly in CD8+ T cells. Low levels of normalized T-cell clonal expansion were also shown by some nonresponding patients.

Concerning this clone: Its antigen specificity is not known. No much larger clonotype is one base removed from it; base qualities were not supplied.

For sequencing of the TCRbeta CDR3 region, genomic DNA was extracted from the sorted cells. The immunoSEQ Assay was used to sequence the TCRbeta CDR3 regions. TCRdb obtained this table from immuneACCESS and retained in-frame rearrangements with V and J assigned. These tables miss some clones; where compared with another copy, unresolved V genes account for less than half of the shortfall, and the remainder is unexplained. Counted in this sample were 72,000 or so clones; about nine tenths of them appeared once. The top ten hold roughly 0.22% of the sample. The trial excluded patients who had a history of autoimmune disease or were on systemic immunosuppression. Peripheral blood for TCR sequencing was collected from all dose cohorts at baseline, on cycle 4 day 1, and on cycle 7 day 1. The samples were drawn from a first-in-human, open-label, multicenter phase I dose-escalation trial of ivuxolimab. Adults with locally advanced or metastatic melanoma, renal cell carcinoma, hepatocellular carcinoma or head and neck squamous cell carcinoma were enrolled in the trial. CD4+ and CD8+ T cells were sorted separately from peripheral blood before TCR sequencing.

Trimming costs V 1 base and J 0 bases, and their ends lie 9 bases apart. The CDR3 runs 16 amino acids, cysteine and phenylalanine included. The sequence is cut down to CDR3 DNA, 48 bases in frame from base 1. CDR1 and CDR2 are read off the germline V gene as SGHNT and YENEEA. This TCR came from an adult with an advanced solid tumor such as melanoma, head and neck, liver or kidney cancer. The chain is encoded by TRBV11-3 joined to TRBJ1-4; TRBD1 is possibly the D segment (5 matching bases). The starting material was CD4+ or CD8+ T cells sorted from blood, obtained in a trial of the OX40 agonist ivuxolimab. The CDR3 region has the sequence CASSLAGGATNEKLFF. The DNA sequence reads TGTGCCAGCAGCTTAGCCGGGGGAGCAACTAATGAAAAACTGTTTTTT.